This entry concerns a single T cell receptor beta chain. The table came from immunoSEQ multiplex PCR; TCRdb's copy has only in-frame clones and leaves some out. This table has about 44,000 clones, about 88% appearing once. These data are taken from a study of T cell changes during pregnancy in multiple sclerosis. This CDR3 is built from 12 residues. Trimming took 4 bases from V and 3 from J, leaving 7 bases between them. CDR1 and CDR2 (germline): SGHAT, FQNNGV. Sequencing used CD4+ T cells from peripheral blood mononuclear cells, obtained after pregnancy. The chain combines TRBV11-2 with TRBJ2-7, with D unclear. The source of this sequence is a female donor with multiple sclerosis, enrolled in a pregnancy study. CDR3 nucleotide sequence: TGTGCCAGCAGCTCGCTAATCTACGAGCAGTACTTC. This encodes CASSSLIYEQYF.